This T cell receptor (beta chain) was documented in a study of OX40 agonist ivuxolimab in advanced cancers. At the level of the study: Every 2 weeks, ivuxolimab was infused into the patients intravenously at between 0.01 and 10 mg/kg.

The CDR3 runs 14 residues. Trimming stripped 4 bases from V and 2 bases from J, with 12 bases between. In germline, CDR1 is PRHDT, CDR2 FYEKMQ (reference sequence). Patients who had autoimmune disease history or got systemic immunosuppression were left out. The timepoints at which blood was sampled were baseline, cycle 4 day 1, and cycle 7 day 1. Method: immunoSEQ multiplex PCR; TCRdb's copy keeps in-frame clones and lacks some. The profile shows about 19,000 clones, about four fifths of them singletons. Of note for this clone: Its antigen is still unknown.

Whole-study results and caveats: At 0.1 to 3.0 mg/kg and by week 6, CD4+ and CD8+ T cells in the blood had expanded clonally.

This sequence originates from an adult with an advanced solid tumor such as melanoma, head and neck, liver or kidney cancer. The chain is built from TRBV13 and TRBJ2-7; unclear D gene. The sample in question was CD4+ or CD8+ T cells sorted from blood, obtained in a trial of the OX40 agonist ivuxolimab. The CDR3 DNA reads TGTGCCAGCAGCTCCGGCCTTCAGACCTACGAGCAGTACTTC. This translates into CASSSGLQTYEQYF.